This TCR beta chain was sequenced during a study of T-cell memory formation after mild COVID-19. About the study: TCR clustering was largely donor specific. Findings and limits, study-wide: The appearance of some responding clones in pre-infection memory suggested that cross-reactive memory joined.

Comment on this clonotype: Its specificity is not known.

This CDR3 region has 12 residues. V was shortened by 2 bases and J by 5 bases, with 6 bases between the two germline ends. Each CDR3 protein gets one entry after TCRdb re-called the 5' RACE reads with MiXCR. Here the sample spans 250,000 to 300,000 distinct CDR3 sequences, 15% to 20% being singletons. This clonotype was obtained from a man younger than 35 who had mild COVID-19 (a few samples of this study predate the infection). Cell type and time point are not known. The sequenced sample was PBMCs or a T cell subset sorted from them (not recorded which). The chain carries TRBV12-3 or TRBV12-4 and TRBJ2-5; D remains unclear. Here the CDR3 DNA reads TGTGCCAGCAGTTTAATATCTGAGACCCAGTACTTC. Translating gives CASSLISETQYF.